The rows below give T cell receptor beta chains drawn from one sample of a study of T-cell reconstitution after alpha-beta-depleted transplantation in children. TCRdb reprocessed the PCR reads with MiXCR, giving one entry per CDR3 protein. The sample contains approximately 230,000 distinct CDR3 sequences, roughly 23% of which appear only once. Material: PBMCs, obtained before TCRalphabeta/CD19-depleted stem cell transplant. These receptor sequences come from a girl aged 2-10 years with Fanconi anemia, due to receive a stem cell transplant. CDR3s include the opening cysteine and the closing phenylalanine or tryptophan. D genes are given only for firm matches. The size entry is marked missing in some rows and otherwise reads once, few, many or a size class.

j_gene,abundance,v_gene,d_gene,CDR3aa,CDR3nt
TRBJ2-1,-,TRBV9,TRBD2,CASSAYPSSGRAYNEQFF,TGTGCCAGCAGCGCTTATCCCTCTTCCGGGAGGGCCTACAATGAGCAGTTCTTC
TRBJ2-5,few,TRBV9,-,CASSVAGLYQETQYF,TGTGCCAGCAGCGTAGCCGGACTGTACCAAGAGACCCAGTACTTC
TRBJ2-1,many,TRBV7-8,-,CASSLSPTSRFYNEQFF,TGTGCCAGCAGCCTGTCCCCGACTAGTAGATTTTACAATGAGCAGTTCTTC
TRBJ1-5,-,TRBV5-1,TRBD1,CASSPTGQGNQPQHF,TGCGCCAGCAGCCCAACGGGACAGGGGAATCAGCCCCAGCATTTT
TRBJ2-5,-,TRBV15,-,CATSRDYAGSLGQETQYF,TGTGCCACCAGCAGAGATTACGCAGGGAGTTTGGGCCAAGAGACCCAGTACTTC
TRBJ2-5,many,TRBV29-1,-,CSVVGVQGTQETQYF,TGCAGCGTTGTAGGGGTCCAAGGCACCCAAGAGACCCAGTACTTC
TRBJ2-7,many,TRBV2,TRBD1,CASSPDRGFHEQYF,TGTGCCAGCAGTCCGGACAGGGGTTTCCACGAGCAGTACTTC
TRBJ2-7,-,TRBV20-1,-,CSARGGAGPSYEQYF,TGCAGTGCTAGGGGCGGAGCGGGCCCCTCCTACGAGCAGTACTTC
TRBJ2-1,-,TRBV7-3,TRBD1,CASSFGQGGEFF,TGTGCCAGCAGCTTCGGACAGGGGGGCGAGTTCTTC
TRBJ1-5,many,TRBV20-1,-,CSARVGHLEHF,TGCAGTGCTAGAGTGGGACATCTCGAGCATTTT
TRBJ2-2,-,TRBV20-1,-,CSARQSSNTGELFF,TGCAGTGCTAGGCAGTCGTCTAACACCGGGGAGCTGTTTTTT
TRBJ2-5,-,TRBV4-2,-,CASSPRDVGTQYF,TGTGCCAGCAGCCCCCGGGATGTGGGGACCCAGTACTTC
TRBJ2-1,-,TRBV7-6,-,CASSLKVDLGYNEQFF,TGTGCCAGCAGCCTGAAAGTCGACCTTGGTTACAATGAGCAGTTCTTC
TRBJ1-1,few,TRBV20-1,-,CSAPREDTEAFF,TGCAGTGCTCCCAGGGAGGACACTGAAGCTTTCTTT
TRBJ1-2,-,TRBV20-1,TRBD1,CSATSRGGF,TGCAGTGCTACCTCCAGGGGGGGCTTC
TRBJ1-6,many,TRBV20-1,TRBD1,CSARNSLGTGDSPLHF,TGCAGTGCTAGGAATTCGCTCGGGACAGGGGATTCACCCCTCCACTTT
TRBJ1-5,many,TRBV12-3/TRBV12-4,-,CASSPGTFNQPQHF,TGTGCCAGCAGTCCTGGGACGTTCAATCAGCCCCAGCATTTT
TRBJ2-7,-,TRBV5-1,-,CASSRGNPYEQYF,TGCGCCAGCAGTCGAGGTAACCCCTACGAGCAGTACTTC
TRBJ2-5,many,TRBV20-1,TRBD1,CSAQKGTGDETQYF,TGCAGTGCTCAAAAAGGGACAGGGGATGAGACCCAGTACTTC
TRBJ2-1,few,TRBV20-1,TRBD2,CSARDSLAVSSYNEQFF,TGCAGTGCTAGAGATTCCCTAGCGGTCAGCTCCTACAATGAGCAGTTCTTC
TRBJ2-1,many,TRBV7-9,TRBD1,CASSSTFGQGSYNEQFF,TGTGCCAGCAGCTCAACCTTCGGACAGGGATCCTACAATGAGCAGTTCTTC
TRBJ2-2,few,TRBV7-2,-,CASSLGFRPTGELFF,TGTGCCAGCAGCTTAGGTTTCCGTCCCACCGGGGAGCTGTTTTTT
TRBJ2-1,-,TRBV11-2,TRBD2,CASSLVGLRLAGSTGQFF,TGTGCCAGCAGCTTAGTGGGGTTGAGGCTAGCGGGGTCAACCGGGCAGTTCTTC
TRBJ2-5,-,TRBV12-3/TRBV12-4,TRBD1,CASSPRGPETQYF,TGTGCCAGCAGTCCAAGGGGGCCGGAGACCCAGTACTTC
TRBJ2-7,many,TRBV4-2,TRBD2,CASSQVGLAEYEQYF,TGTGCCAGCAGCCAAGTGGGACTAGCGGAATACGAGCAGTACTTC
TRBJ2-3,many,TRBV12-3/TRBV12-4,TRBD1,CASSDRDRLTDTQYF,TGTGCCAGCAGCGACAGGGACAGACTCACAGATACGCAGTATTTT
TRBJ1-2,many,TRBV27,-,CASSTGSRGYTF,TGTGCCAGCAGTACAGGGAGTCGTGGCTACACCTTC
TRBJ1-1,many,TRBV4-2,-,CASSQDRGTRYTEAFF,TGTGCCAGCAGCCAAGATCGGGGGACCAGATACACTGAAGCTTTCTTT
TRBJ2-4,few,TRBV12-3/TRBV12-4,TRBD2,CASSANPGTSGNLAKNIQYF,TGTGCCAGCAGCGCAAATCCCGGGACTAGCGGAAACCTAGCCAAAAACATTCAGTACTTC
TRBJ2-1,many,TRBV9,-,CASSLLRLNVLNEQFF,TGTGCCAGCAGCTTACTAAGACTAAACGTCCTCAATGAGCAGTTCTTC
TRBJ1-6,few,TRBV6-1,-,CASMRAGGSPLHF,TGTGCCAGCATGCGGGCCGGGGGTTCACCCCTCCACTTT
TRBJ2-7,few,TRBV28,-,CASSLSGGVTSYEQYF,TGTGCCAGCAGTTTATCCGGCGGGGTCACCTCCTACGAGCAGTACTTC
TRBJ2-7,many,TRBV5-5,-,CASSQNYEQYF,TGTGCCAGCAGCCAAAATTACGAGCAGTACTTC
TRBJ2-5,-,TRBV12-3/TRBV12-4,-,CASSLGLRVWVRQETQYF,TGTGCCAGCAGTTTAGGGCTCAGGGTTTGGGTGAGGCAAGAGACCCAGTACTTC
TRBJ2-7,many,TRBV7-2,TRBD2,CASSSTKPAGDIYEQYF,TGTGCCAGCAGCTCCACGAAACCAGCGGGGGACATCTACGAGCAGTACTTC
TRBJ2-1,many,TRBV24-1,TRBD1,CATSGLDRGTYNEQFF,TGTGCCACCAGTGGCTTGGACAGGGGGACATACAATGAGCAGTTCTTC
TRBJ2-7,few,TRBV11-2,-,CASSFGRQGIYEQYF,TGTGCCAGCAGCTTCGGGCGGCAGGGGATCTACGAGCAGTACTTC
TRBJ2-7,few,TRBV20-1,TRBD1,CSARDRDRDHEQYF,TGCAGTGCTAGAGATCGGGACAGGGACCACGAGCAGTACTTC
TRBJ2-1,many,TRBV29-1,TRBD1,CSVEVQGAFEQFF,TGCAGCGTTGAAGTGCAGGGGGCTTTTGAGCAGTTCTTC
TRBJ1-2,many,TRBV29-1,-,CSVEGAGPTEYGYTF,TGCAGCGTTGAAGGAGCAGGCCCCACCGAGTATGGCTACACCTTC
TRBJ2-1,few,TRBV11-1,TRBD2,CASSSVLTSEYNEQFF,TGTGCCAGCAGCTCCGTCTTGACTAGCGAGTACAATGAGCAGTTCTTC
TRBJ2-3,many,TRBV28,TRBD2,CASSFPTTLAGRTDTQYF,TGTGCCAGCAGTTTTCCCACAACTCTAGCGGGACGCACAGATACGCAGTATTTT
TRBJ2-3,few,TRBV25-1,TRBD1,CASSEFWDRGTDTQYF,TGTGCCAGCAGTGAATTTTGGGACAGGGGCACAGATACGCAGTATTTT
TRBJ2-2,few,TRBV5-1,TRBD1,CASSLQGSAGELFF,TGCGCCAGCAGCTTACAGGGGTCGGCCGGGGAGCTGTTTTTT
TRBJ1-2,many,TRBV29-1,-,CSVDPGPGGINGYTF,TGCAGCGTTGATCCAGGGCCGGGTGGGATCAATGGCTACACCTTC
TRBJ2-1,many,TRBV29-1,-,CSALTSLLYNEQFF,TGCAGCGCTCTTACTAGTCTACTCTACAATGAGCAGTTCTTC
TRBJ2-7,many,TRBV5-6,-,CASSSQTGSSYEQYF,TGTGCCAGCAGCTCCCAGACAGGATCTAGCTACGAGCAGTACTTC
TRBJ2-1,few,TRBV20-1,TRBD2,CSARGLAVYNEQFF,TGCAGTGCTAGGGGACTAGCCGTGTACAATGAGCAGTTCTTC
TRBJ2-1,-,TRBV10-3,TRBD2,CAISEGLAANNEQFF,TGTGCCATCAGTGAGGGACTAGCGGCCAACAATGAGCAGTTCTTC
TRBJ2-1,-,TRBV6-5,-,CASSSSLANEQFF,TGTGCCAGCAGTTCCTCACTAGCAAATGAGCAGTTCTTC
TRBJ1-5,-,TRBV29-1,-,CSVEAGYNQPQHF,TGCAGCGTTGAAGCCGGCTACAATCAGCCCCAGCATTTT
TRBJ2-7,-,TRBV5-1,-,CASSSSRSFYEQYF,TGCGCCAGCAGCTCCTCGCGATCCTTCTACGAGCAGTACTTC
TRBJ2-3,-,TRBV29-1,-,CSVVQLSSIISDTQYF,TGCAGCGTTGTACAGTTGAGCAGTATTATTTCAGATACGCAGTATTTT